This entry is about one T cell receptor (beta chain). CDR3 length: 14 residues. Trimming took 5 bases from V and 2 from J, leaving 12 bases between them. CDR1 and CDR2 from the germline V gene are MNHEY and SVGAGI. The record originates from a study of technical replicates of blood from a few donors. The data were produced by immunoSEQ multiplex PCR, yet TCRdb's version contains in-frame clones alone and is incomplete. The sample lists about 66,000 clones, roughly nine tenths occurring once. The sequence was obtained from a human donor in good health. Some clones in this sample may be carry-over from other donors' samples. The chain couples TRBV6-5 to TRBJ2-5, with D perhaps TRBD1 (5 bases). What was sequenced was PBMCs. The chain's CDR3 is CASSIDRRQETQYF. The CDR3 DNA follows: TGTGCCAGCAGTATTGACAGAAGACAAGAGACCCAGTACTTC.